The next 8 T cell receptor beta chains were all read from a single sample in a study of OX40 agonist ivuxolimab in advanced cancers. Clones were sequenced by immunoSEQ multiplex PCR, and TCRdb holds only the in-frame ones, with some missing. The table shows tens of thousands of clones, with roughly 87% occurring only once. Sequences were derived from CD4+ or CD8+ T cells sorted from blood, sampled in a trial of the OX40 agonist ivuxolimab. Receptor source: an adult with an advanced solid tumor such as melanoma, head and neck, liver or kidney cancer.

V is TRBV30 and J is TRBJ2-3; D is ambiguous. CDR3 length: 14 residues. The germline V gene has CDR1 GTSNPN and CDR2 SVGIG (reference sequence). V gave up 2 bases and J gave up 1 base, with 10 bases separating them. The CDR3 bases are TGTGCCTGGAGTAACGGAAAGGGCACAGATACGCAGTATTTT. It translates to CAWSNGKGTDTQYF.

The gene calls are TRBV5-5 and TRBJ2-7; 9 bases match TRBD1. Germline trimming cut 2 bases from V and 3 bases from J; bases unmatched to any gene: 6. The CDR3 extends over 15 amino acids. From germline, CDR1 is SGHKS and CDR2 YYEKEE (reference sequence). CDR3 in DNA: TGTGCCAGCAGCTTAGGGACAGGGATCATCTACGAGCAGTACTTC. Translation gives CASSLGTGIIYEQYF. The full variable domain, its missing parts supplied by reference TRBV5-5 and TRBJ2-7, is DAGVTQSPTHLIKTRGQQVTLRCSPISGHKSVSWYQQVLGQGPQFIFQYYEKEERGRGNFPDRFSARQFPNYSSELNVNALLLGDSALYLCASSLGTGIIYEQYFGPGTRLTVT.

This chain uses TRBV7-3 with TRBJ2-3, with TRBD1 as a possible D gene (6 bases). The CDR3 is made up of 15 amino acids. Germline CDR1 is SGHTA and CDR2 is FQGTGA. V was clipped by 4 bases and J by 2 bases, with 13 bases between them. The CDR3 here is CASSSDGTTTDTQYF. The CDR3 DNA follows: TGTGCCAGCAGCTCAGACGGGACAACCACAGATACGCAGTATTTT.

This clone was detected a few times. The rearrangement links TRBV30 to TRBJ1-1; no definite D call. Deletions cut 0 bases from V and 1 base from J, with 6 bases between. Per germline, CDR1 GTSNPN and CDR2 SVGIG (reference sequence). The CDR3 spans 13 residues. The CDR3 DNA is TGTGCCTGGAGTGTATTAGGGAACACTGAAGCTTTCTTT. This sequence encodes CAWSVLGNTEAFF.

This clone has only one observation. The V gene is TRBV7-7, the J gene TRBJ2-7, with D hard to call. Per germline, CDR1 SSHAT and CDR2 FNYEAQ (reference sequence). The CDR3 covers 11 residues. Here the CDR3 reads CAVGCGNEQYF. CDR3 nucleotide sequence: TGTGCTGTGGGATGTGGGAACGAGCAGTACTTC.

CDR3 sequence reads: CASSLFGAGVNGYTF. CDR3 in DNA: TGTGCCAGCAGTTTATTTGGGGCAGGGGTAAATGGCTACACCTTC. The chain has TRBV28 and TRBJ1-2; D might be TRBD1 (6 bases). The CDR3 runs 15 residues. Per the germline V gene, CDR1 is MDHEN and CDR2 is SYDVKM. V lost 1 base and J lost 6, with 15 bases in between.

The V and J genes are TRBV15 and TRBJ2-5; D unresolved. The CDR3 covers 16 residues. Looked up from germline, CDR1 is LNHNV and CDR2 is YYDKDF (reference sequence). V was pared by 0 bases and J by 0 bases, with 11 bases between. The CDR3 region is CATSREVNPYQETQYF. The DNA for the CDR3 is TGTGCCACCAGCAGAGAGGTCAACCCTTACCAAGAGACCCAGTACTTC.

The V call is TRBV21-1, the J call TRBJ1-5; TRBD1, the table's D call, was not compared with the DNA. TRBV21-1 is tagged as a pseudogene. CDR3 length: 19 residues. CDR3 sequence (DNA): TGTGCCAGCAGTCCGGGACAGGGCAGATCGGCCCCCCGAGATCAGCCCCAGCATTTT. As protein: CASSPGQGRSAPRDQPQHF.